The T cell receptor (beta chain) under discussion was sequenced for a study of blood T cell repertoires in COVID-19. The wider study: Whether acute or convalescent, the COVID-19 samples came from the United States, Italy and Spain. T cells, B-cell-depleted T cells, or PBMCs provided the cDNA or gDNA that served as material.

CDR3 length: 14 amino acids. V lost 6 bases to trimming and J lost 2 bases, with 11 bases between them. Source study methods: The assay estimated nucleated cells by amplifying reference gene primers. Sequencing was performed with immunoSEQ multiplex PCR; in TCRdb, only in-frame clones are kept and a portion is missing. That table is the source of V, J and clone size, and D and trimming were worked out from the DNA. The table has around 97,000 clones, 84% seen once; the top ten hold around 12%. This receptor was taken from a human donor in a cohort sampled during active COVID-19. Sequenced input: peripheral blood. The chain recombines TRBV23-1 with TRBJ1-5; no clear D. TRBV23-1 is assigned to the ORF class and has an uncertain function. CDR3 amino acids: CASSPGEGNQPQHF. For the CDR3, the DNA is TGCGCCAGCAGCCCCGGTGAGGGCAATCAGCCCCAGCATTTT.